This TCR beta chain was recovered during a study of neurological immune-mediated disorders. Overall study findings and caveats: Among 34 multiple sclerosis patients, 18 had repertoires that phylogenetic grouping placed in one related-CDR3 cluster, a possible signature.

This clonotype was observed at least ten times. Its antigen is not known. CDR1 MGHRA and CDR2 YSYEKL come from the germline V gene. With V trimmed by 1 base and J by 9 bases, 9 bases remained unmatched. This CDR3 is built from 16 residues. Every sequencing run generated over 170 million TCR-beta sequences from 15-18 subjects. TCRdb reanalysed the 5' RACE reads using MiXCR and keeps one entry per CDR3 protein. Here the sample spans over 60,000 distinct CDR3 sequences, 4.8% being singletons. The rearrangement links TRBV4-1 to TRBJ2-4; 10 bases line up with TRBD2. Input material: PBMCs. The clonotype originates from a woman in her 70s with multiple sclerosis. CDR3 amino acids: CASSQGEREGFGIQYF. The CDR3 DNA reads as TGCGCCAGCAGCCAAGGGGAGCGGGAGGGGTTCGGCATTCAGTACTTC.